This is a list of T cell receptor beta chains from one sample in a study. TCRdb passed the RT-PCR reads through MiXCR, listing each CDR3 protein once. The table includes about 680,000 distinct CDR3 sequences, approximately 15% detected once. The source material was memory CD4+ T cells from blood. Receptor source: a female donor in good health, serving as a healthy control. The CDR3 runs from the conserved cysteine through the conserved F or W. Each record gives: CDR3 DNA, CDR3 protein, D gene, V gene, clone size, J gene, CDR3 length. D genes are given only for firm matches. Where a row states a size, it is once, few, many or the class of an expanded clone; other rows omit it.

TGTGCCAGCAGTTACGCTGGACCGAATCCTTCCTACGAGCAGTACTTC	CASSYAGPNPSYEQYF	.	TRBV6-5	few	TRBJ2-7	16
TGTGCCACCAGTGATTTGGGGGGCGGAGAGACCCAGTACTTC	CATSDLGGGETQYF	.	TRBV24-1	few	TRBJ2-5	14
TGTGCCAGCAGCCACGGCAAGGACAGTAGCAATCAGCCCCAGCATTTT	CASSHGKDSSNQPQHF	.	TRBV3-1	few	TRBJ1-5	16
TGTGCCAGTACCGCTAGTGCTAGCGGGGGTTCAGATACGCAGTATTTT	CASTASASGGSDTQYF	TRBD2	TRBV19	few	TRBJ2-3	16
TGTGCCAGCAGCCCCCAAGGGGGCTTGGGTCAGCCCCAGCATTTT	CASSPQGGLGQPQHF	TRBD1	TRBV5-5	.	TRBJ1-5	15
TGCGCCAGCAGCCGCAACCCATTAACTAGCGGGGTAACCTACGAGCAGTACTTC	CASSRNPLTSGVTYEQYF	TRBD2	TRBV4-1	few	TRBJ2-7	18
TGCAGTGCTAGATCGGACAGCTCCAGCTACACCTTC	CSARSDSSSYTF	.	TRBV20-1	few	TRBJ1-2	12
TGTGCCACCAGTGATTTAACGGGGACCACAGATACGCAGTATTTT	CATSDLTGTTDTQYF	.	TRBV24-1	few	TRBJ2-3	15
TGCAGTGCTAAGTTCCCAGCGGGAGTGACAGATACGCAGTATTTT	CSAKFPAGVTDTQYF	TRBD2	TRBV20-1	few	TRBJ2-3	15
TGTGCCAGCAGTTTCGGGCTCGGAAGACAAGAGACCCAGTACTTC	CASSFGLGRQETQYF	.	TRBV12-3/TRBV12-4	.	TRBJ2-5	15
TGTGCCAGCAGCCCCGGACAGGCAGGGGAGACCCAGTACTTC	CASSPGQAGETQYF	TRBD1	TRBV5-6	.	TRBJ2-5	14
TGTGCCAGCAGATCAACGGGACTAGCGGCCTACAATGAGCAGTTCTTC	CASRSTGLAAYNEQFF	TRBD2	TRBV6-5	many	TRBJ2-1	16
TGCAGCCTGGGTTACAGTACGGGTTCACCCCTCCACTTT	CSLGYSTGSPLHF	.	TRBV20-1	few	TRBJ1-6	13
TGTGCCAGCAGCTTGGCCCGGGTTCAAGAGACCCAGTACTTC	CASSLARVQETQYF	.	TRBV5-6	few	TRBJ2-5	14
TGCGCCAGCAGCCAAAAGACAAACACCCACCCCTATGGCTACACCTTC	CASSQKTNTHPYGYTF	.	TRBV4-3	many	TRBJ1-2	16
TGCGCCAGCTCATACAACCCGCGGCAGAATGAGCAGTTCTTC	CASSYNPRQNEQFF	.	TRBV10-1	few	TRBJ2-1	14
TGCAGTGCTAGCCCGGGGGGCCGTACTGAAGCTTTCTTT	CSASPGGRTEAFF	.	TRBV20-1	many	TRBJ1-1	13
TGTGCCAGCTACTTCGGGGGCGCCTTGTCGCCTTACAATGAGCAGTTCTTC	CASYFGGALSPYNEQFF	.	TRBV6-1	.	TRBJ2-1	17
TGTGCCAGCAGCCCCCCCCCAGGGGTGGGGACCCAGCATTTT	CASSPPPGVGTQHF	.	TRBV7-2	.	TRBJ1-5	14
TGTGCCATCGGAGCTAATAATCAGCCCCAGCATTTT	CAIGANNQPQHF	.	TRBV10-3	many	TRBJ1-5	12
TGTGCCAGCAGCTTTGGACGTCTAGGTGGAGACTATGGCTACACCTTC	CASSFGRLGGDYGYTF	.	TRBV7-9	many	TRBJ1-2	16
TGCAGTGCTAGTCCTAATCACGCGGGGACCTACGAGCAGTACTTC	CSASPNHAGTYEQYF	.	TRBV20-1	few	TRBJ2-7	15
TGCGCCAGCAGCTTGGCCTTCGGGGCGGGCACAGATACGCAGTATTTT	CASSLAFGAGTDTQYF	.	TRBV5-1	few	TRBJ2-3	16
TGTGCCAGCAGCCCAAGACCCTCCCGGGGATACACCGGGGAGCTGTTTTTT	CASSPRPSRGYTGELFF	.	TRBV6-2/TRBV6-3	few	TRBJ2-2	17
TGCAGTGCTACTAGAGACGGGGCAGGTTTTTCTCTACTTGCGGATACGCAGTATTTT	CSATRDGAGFSLLADTQYF	.	TRBV20-1	many	TRBJ2-3	19
TGCAGTGCTAGGTCCCCACTCCAGCGAGATACGCAGTATTTT	CSARSPLQRDTQYF	.	TRBV20-1	.	TRBJ2-3	14
TGTGCCACCAGTGACCCGGGACAGGGGGCGAGTCGTGGCTACACCTTC	CATSDPGQGASRGYTF	TRBD1	TRBV24-1	.	TRBJ1-2	16
TGTGCCAGCAGTTACGGGGCTAGCGGGACCCACGAGCAGTACTTC	CASSYGASGTHEQYF	TRBD2	TRBV6-2/TRBV6-3	.	TRBJ2-7	15
TGTGCCGCCGGTACAGATACGCAGTATTTT	CAAGTDTQYF	.	TRBV3-1	few	TRBJ2-3	10
TGTGCCATCAGACCTCCTGGGACGGACGCGGGCTACACCTTC	CAIRPPGTDAGYTF	.	TRBV10-3	many	TRBJ1-2	14
TGTGCCAGCAGCCACGTGGACAGGGACTCCTACGAGCAGTACTTC	CASSHVDRDSYEQYF	TRBD1	TRBV3-1	few	TRBJ2-7	15
TGCAGTGCTAGAGATAATCCCCGCCCAATGAACACTGAAGCTTTCTTT	CSARDNPRPMNTEAFF	.	TRBV20-1	.	TRBJ1-1	16
TGCAGTGCTAGGCTAGCGGGCAACTACGAGCAGTACTTC	CSARLAGNYEQYF	TRBD2	TRBV20-1	.	TRBJ2-7	13
TGTGCCAGCAGCGCCGGCAGCGGGGCGAACAATGAGCAGTTCTTC	CASSAGSGANNEQFF	TRBD2	TRBV9	once	TRBJ2-1	15
TGTGCCACCAGTGATTCCGGCAGGGGCGCGCACAATGAGCAGTTCTTC	CATSDSGRGAHNEQFF	.	TRBV24-1	many	TRBJ2-1	16
TGTGCCAGCAGCCAAGCTCTAGGATATAGAGAGACCCAGTACTTC	CASSQALGYRETQYF	.	TRBV4-2	many	TRBJ2-5	15
TGTGCCAGCAGCTTAGGGGACAGTTATTCACCCCTCCACTTT	CASSLGDSYSPLHF	TRBD1	TRBV7-2	many	TRBJ1-6	14
TGTGCCAGCAGCTTACGACTAGCGGGAGCCTATGAGCAGTTCTTC	CASSLRLAGAYEQFF	TRBD2	TRBV7-2	few	TRBJ2-1	15
TGTGCCAGCAGCTTAGAATCGGGACAGGTCTATGGCTACACCTTC	CASSLESGQVYGYTF	TRBD1	TRBV7-2	.	TRBJ1-2	15
TGTGCCAGCAGCCTAACCTGGGACGCCTACGAGCAGTACTTC	CASSLTWDAYEQYF	.	TRBV4-2	many	TRBJ2-7	14
TGTGCCAGCAGCGCCCTCGGGGGATCGGACTATGGCTACACCTTC	CASSALGGSDYGYTF	.	TRBV9	.	TRBJ1-2	15
TGTGCCACCTGGCGGGACAGGGCCTACGAGCAGTACTTC	CATWRDRAYEQYF	TRBD1	TRBV10-3	many	TRBJ2-7	13
TGTGCCAGCATTGAAAACAATCAGCCCCAGCATTTT	CASIENNQPQHF	.	TRBV28	few	TRBJ1-5	12
TGTGCCAGCAGGGGCGGGTTCTCCTACGAGCAGTACTTC	CASRGGFSYEQYF	.	TRBV6-6	many	TRBJ2-7	13